The T cell receptor beta chain described here comes from a study of control samples from healthy donors and cancer patients. The method was immunoSEQ multiplex PCR; TCRdb's version includes in-frame clones alone and lacks a portion of them. Of 100,000 or so clones in the sample, 83% were seen once. V was shortened by 2 bases and J by 7 bases, with 8 bases between the two germline ends. This CDR3 has 13 residues. Germline CDR1 reads MNHEY; CDR2 reads SMNVEV (reference sequence). The chain is built from TRBV27 and TRBJ1-4; D unclear. The clonotype comes from a woman in her forties or fifties in good health. Sequenced: blood. CDR3 amino acids: CASSLMGSEKLFF. CDR3 DNA sequence: TGTGCCAGCAGTTTAATGGGGAGTGAAAAACTGTTTTTT.